This entry describes one T cell receptor beta chain. Germline assignment: CDR1 SGHRS and CDR2 YFSETQ. There are 15 residues in the CDR3. The junction had 9 bases not matched to a gene; V was cut back by 5 bases and J by 4 bases. As processed by the authors: Reference gene primer amplification yielded estimated nucleated cell counts. Clones were read by immunoSEQ multiplex PCR, and TCRdb kept only the in-frame ones, dropping some. The DNA gave D and trimming, while V, J and clone size come from that table. There are some 73,000 clones in the sample; roughly 90% occur only once, and about 6.5% lies in the top ten. The data belong to a study of blood T cell repertoires in COVID-19. At the level of the study: The United States, Italy and Spain supplied acute and convalescent COVID-19 samples. T cells, B-cell-depleted T cells, or PBMCs provided the cDNA or gDNA that served as material.

This sequence originates from a man aged 80 or over with COVID-19, enrolled during active disease. Source material: peripheral blood. V usage is TRBV5-1 and J usage is TRBJ2-5; TRBD1 agrees at 9 bases. CDR3 nucleotide sequence: TGCGCCAGCAGTCAAACAGGGGGCCAGTTAGAGACCCAGTACTTC. Translated, it gives CASSQTGGQLETQYF.